The clone carrying this T cell receptor (beta chain) was counted once. This table comes from immunoSEQ multiplex PCR, and its TCRdb copy is limited to in-frame clones, with some not included. Of 100,000 to 130,000 clones listed, nearly 90% are singletons. CDR1 and CDR2 from the germline V gene are LGHNA and YNFKEQ. This CDR3 contains 16 residues. J was trimmed by 5 bases and V by 1 base; bases with no gene match: 10. These data are taken from a study of PD-1 blockade in classical Hodgkin lymphoma. Relapse after autologous stem cell transplantation occurred in every patient, and brentuximab vedotin exposure varied.

The gene calls are TRBV4-2 and TRBJ2-5; 7 bases fit TRBD2. The sequence came from a human donor with classical Hodgkin lymphoma. The material was peripheral blood mononuclear cells (PBMCs), obtained before the second cycle of nivolumab. The CDR3 region has the DNA TGTGCCAGCAGCCAAGGGCTCGGACTAGACGGGGAGACCCAGTACTTC. Protein sequence: CASSQGLGLDGETQYF.